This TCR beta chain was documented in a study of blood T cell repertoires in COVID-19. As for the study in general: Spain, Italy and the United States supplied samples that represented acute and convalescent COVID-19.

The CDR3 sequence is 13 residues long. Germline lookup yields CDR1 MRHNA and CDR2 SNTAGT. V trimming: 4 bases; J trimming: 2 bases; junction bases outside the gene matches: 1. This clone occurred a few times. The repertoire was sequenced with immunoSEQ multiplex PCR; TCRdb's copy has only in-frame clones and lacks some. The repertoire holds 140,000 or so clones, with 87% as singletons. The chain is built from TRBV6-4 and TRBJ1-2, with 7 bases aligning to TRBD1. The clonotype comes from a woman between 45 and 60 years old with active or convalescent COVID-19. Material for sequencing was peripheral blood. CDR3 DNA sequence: TGTGCCAGCAGTGCACAGGGGAACTATGGCTACACCTTC. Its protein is CASSAQGNYGYTF.